The rows below give T cell receptor beta chains drawn from one sample of a study of cytotoxic CD8 clonotypes in ibrutinib-treated CLL. TCRdb keeps only in-frame clones here, not all; method: immunoSEQ multiplex PCR. The table shows a few hundred thousand clones, with roughly 80% occurring only once. The sequences come from PBMCs, collected before ibrutinib treatment. The receptors here all came from a human donor with chronic lymphocytic leukemia. Both conserved end residues are trimmed from each CDR3. D genes are given only for firm matches.

V gene,CDR3 length,D gene,J gene,CDR3 protein
TRBV5-1,13,NA,TRBJ1-3,ASSGGFYSGNTIY
TRBV5-1,13,NA,TRBJ2-7,ASRLGVSGAYEQY
TRBV7-9,16,NA,TRBJ2-4,ASSPGTPLLGAKNIQY
TRBV29-1,11,TRBD1,TRBJ1-2,SAGTGGLEGYT
TRBV7-2,14,NA,TRBJ2-6,ASSLRAASGANVLT
TRBV12-5,12,NA,TRBJ1-2,ASGLRGQAGGYT
TRBV5-4,12,TRBD1,TRBJ1-3,ASSARTGGNTIY
TRBV10-3,11,TRBD1,TRBJ2-1,AISSLTGPEQF
TRBV5-4,12,NA,TRBJ2-3,ASSLRVPTDTQY
TRBV7-8,13,NA,TRBJ2-1,ASSRAGTTNNEQF
TRBV7-2,11,NA,TRBJ1-2,ASSRGRHYGYT
TRBV29-1,9,TRBD1,TRBJ1-2,SVAQGYGYT
TRBV7-9,16,TRBD2,TRBJ2-7,ASSLVMGLAGRTYEQY
TRBV29-1,12,TRBD1,TRBJ1-2,SAQTRDRAYGYT
TRBV7-9,12,NA,TRBJ1-1,ASSLEGIHTEAF
TRBV9,11,NA,TRBJ2-1,ASSVESNGEQF
TRBV29-1,12,TRBD1,TRBJ1-2,SAGIGTGDYGYT
TRBV6-5,12,NA,TRBJ2-3,ASSYRDSTDTQY
TRBV27,10,NA,TRBJ2-1,ASSFPGDEQF
TRBV7-6,9,NA,TRBJ2-5,ASSSQETQY
TRBV30,11,NA,TRBJ2-1,AWSVLSINEQF
TRBV5-4,13,NA,TRBJ2-7,ASSLGLSLDYEQY
TRBV30,11,NA,TRBJ1-1,AWKNQVGDPGF
TRBV7-9,12,NA,TRBJ2-3,ASRQTPSTDTQY
TRBV2,11,NA,TRBJ2-1,ASSLRGSHEQF
TRBV9,13,NA,TRBJ2-7,ASSVDYGVAYEQY
TRBV9,13,TRBD1,TRBJ2-3,ASSVDRAGADTQY
TRBV7-6,13,TRBD1,TRBJ2-5,ASSLGQGGPETQY
TRBV11-2,10,NA,TRBJ1-1,ASSGLNTEAF
TRBV11-2,14,TRBD1,TRBJ2-7,ASSLVLITGDYEQY
TRBV6-1,12,NA,TRBJ2-7,ASTSRGRTYEQY
TRBV9,13,NA,TRBJ2-7,ASSVGVGSAYEQY
TRBV5-1,12,TRBD1,TRBJ2-2,ASSNRGDTGELF
TRBV7-7,11,NA,TRBJ2-1,ASSPGRGDEQF
TRBV4-3,14,NA,TRBJ2-1,ASSRVGIAPYNEQF
TRBV11-3,14,TRBD2,TRBJ2-5,ASSLGTSGDQETQY
TRBV7-6,12,TRBD2,TRBJ2-7,ASSFVAGDYEQY
TRBV7-7,11,TRBD2,TRBJ2-1,ASSFRRETEQF
TRBV27,13,NA,TRBJ2-3,ASSLRGFSTDTQY
TRBV18,11,NA,TRBJ1-5,ASSLAPNQPQH
TRBV9,15,NA,TRBJ2-1,ASSVVGGKSSYNEQF
TRBV10-1,15,NA,TRBJ2-1,ASSALVWGRSYNEQF
TRBV5-1,15,TRBD1,TRBJ2-3,ASSPSRDSHATDTQY
TRBV7-8,14,TRBD2,TRBJ2-1,ASSSWLAESYNEQF
TRBV7-2,12,NA,TRBJ2-7,ASSGNRGAYEQY
TRBV11-1,10,NA,TRBJ1-1,ASSTRRDEAF
TRBV25-1,8,NA,TRBJ2-3,ASTRGAWY
TRBV5-1,12,TRBD2,TRBJ2-5,ASNQAGGGETQY
TRBV6-1,12,NA,TRBJ1-1,ASSEGLGATEAF
TRBV6-1,14,NA,TRBJ2-7,ASSVYYRDISYEQY
TRBV30,13,TRBD2,TRBJ2-1,AWIFYGSGSNEQF
TRBV25-1,13,NA,TRBJ2-5,ASSGGWGPQETQY
TRBV30,11,NA,TRBJ2-7,ALQGRWTYEQY